Listed here is a single TCR beta chain. This table comes from immunoSEQ multiplex PCR, and its TCRdb copy is limited to in-frame clones, with some not included. The sample contains some 120,000 clones, about 87% of which appear only once. Trimming left V 0 bases short and J 3 bases short, with 13 bases between. This CDR3 has 16 amino acids. Germline V gene lookup returns CDR1 SGHRS and CDR2 YFSETQ. This entry is derived from a study of control samples from healthy donors and cancer patients. Sequencing used blood. V and J are TRBV5-1 and TRBJ1-3; D remains ambiguous. The clonotype comes from a man aged 25-40 years in good health. DNA of the CDR3: TGCGCCAGCAGCTTGGTGGCGGGGTTTAGTGGAAACACCATATATTTT. It codes for CASSLVAGFSGNTIYF.